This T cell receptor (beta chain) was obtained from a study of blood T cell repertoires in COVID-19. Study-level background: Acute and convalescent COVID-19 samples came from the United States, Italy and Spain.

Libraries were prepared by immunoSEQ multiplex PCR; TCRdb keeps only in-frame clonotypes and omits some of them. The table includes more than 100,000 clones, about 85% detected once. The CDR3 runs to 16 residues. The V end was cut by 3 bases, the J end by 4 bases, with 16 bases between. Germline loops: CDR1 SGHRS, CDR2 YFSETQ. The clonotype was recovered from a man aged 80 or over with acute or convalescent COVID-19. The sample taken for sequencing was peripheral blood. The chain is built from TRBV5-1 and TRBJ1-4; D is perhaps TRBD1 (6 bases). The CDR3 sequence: CASSSGQRGLNEKLFF. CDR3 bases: TGCGCCAGCAGCTCCGGACAGCGAGGGCTTAATGAAAAACTGTTTTTT.